This T cell receptor beta chain came from a study of T-cell reconstitution after alpha-beta-depleted transplantation in children. Notes on the study in general: Where alpha-beta T cells came from about two months after transplant was reportedly several hundred expanded graft clones. Counts and diversity of T cells one year after transplant came mostly from newly produced T cells. After transplant, high TCRbeta diversity at day 60 in some patients arose from surviving recipient T cells and thymic progenitors.

Germline V CDR1 and CDR2: MDHEN, SYDVKM. Trimming removed 3 bases at V and 8 bases at J, with 5 bases between. The CDR3 has 11 amino acids. Preparation of the TCRbeta library was carried out with unique molecular identifiers. Each CDR3 protein gets one entry after TCRdb re-called the PCR reads with MiXCR. The table shows 90,000 to 100,000 distinct CDR3 sequences, with 20% to 30% occurring only once. As to this clonotype: Its antigen is unidentified.

This material consisted of PBMCs, taken before TCRalphabeta/CD19-depleted stem cell transplant. The clonotype comes from a boy younger than 10 with acute lymphoblastic leukemia, due to receive a stem cell transplant. The V gene is TRBV28, the J gene TRBJ1-5; no clear D gene. The CDR3 DNA reads as TGTGCCAGCAGTTTTCCGGAGCCCCAGCATTTT. Protein sequence: CASSFPEPQHF.